This T cell receptor (beta chain) was captured in a study of T-cell reconstitution after alpha-beta-depleted transplantation in children. Study-level points and caveats: Several hundred expanded graft clones reportedly supplied alpha-beta T cells about two months after transplant.

Preparation of the TCRbeta library used unique molecular identifiers. Via MiXCR, TCRdb re-called the PCR reads, giving one row per CDR3 protein. The sample yields about 240,000 distinct CDR3 sequences, roughly 24% seen once. A remark on this clonotype: Its antigen is still unknown.

Germline-derived CDR1 and CDR2 are MDHEN and SYDVKM. The CDR3 consists of 12 residues. Specimen: PBMCs, collected before TCRalphabeta/CD19-depleted stem cell transplant. This chain uses TRBV28 with TRBJ2-1, with TRBD2 matching over 11 bases. The sequence derives from a girl aged 2 to 10 with Fanconi anemia, due to receive a stem cell transplant. The CDR3, as DNA: TGTGCGGTACTAGCGGGAGCTGGTGAGCAGTTCTTC. Translation gives CAVLAGAGEQFF. The variable domain in full, with the rest retrieved from reference TRBV28 and TRBJ2-1, is DVKVTQSSRYLVKRTGEKVFLECVQDMDHENMFWYRQDPGLGLRLIYFSYDVKMKEKGDIPEGYSVSREKKERFSLILESASTNQTSMYLCAVLAGAGEQFFGPGTRLTVL.